The next 25 T cell receptor beta chains were all read from a single sample in a study of blood T cells in healthy people across ages. A sample-barcoded 5' primer and a J-beta primer mix were used in a second PCR of about 6 to 11 cycles. TCRdb independently ran MiXCR on the 5' RACE reads; one entry per CDR3 protein. The table lists approximately 1.5 million distinct CDR3 sequences, about 32% of them singletons. The sample consisted of blood. The receptors were sampled from a woman in her 30s in good health.

The chain uses TRBV9 and TRBJ1-2; D not certain. The CDR3 is 14 amino acids. V lost 3 bases and J lost 5, with 14 bases in between. Germline-derived CDR1 and CDR2 are SGDLS and YYNGEE. The CDR3 nucleotides are TGTGCCAGCAGCGGCCGGGAGTTACCTTATGGCTACACCTTC. As protein: CASSGRELPYGYTF.

The J gene is TRBJ2-7, the V gene TRBV14; 8 bases line up with TRBD1. Germline CDR1 is SGHDN and CDR2 is FVKESK. Unmatched junction bases numbered 8, after V lost 6 bases and J lost 1 base. The CDR3 sequence is 15 residues long. The CDR3 spells CASRLSGGASYEQYF. In nucleotides, the CDR3 is TGTGCCAGCAGACTCTCAGGGGGCGCATCCTACGAGCAGTACTTC.

The rearrangement joins TRBV20-1 to TRBJ1-2; 8 bases are a match to TRBD1. This CDR3 contains 16 residues. Germline V gene data show CDR1 as DFQATT and CDR2 as SNEGSKA (reference sequence). Losses at the gene ends were 6 bases for V and 4 bases for J; bases not matched to a gene: 16. The CDR3 protein is CSARGQGVQISYGYTF. The DNA for the CDR3 is TGCAGTGCCAGGGGGCAGGGGGTGCAGATTAGCTATGGCTACACCTTC.

The table lists this clonotype with a few counts. The chain couples TRBV9 to TRBJ2-3; 7 bases match TRBD2. J lost 2 bases, V lost 7 bases, and 13 bases had no gene match. The CDR3 sequence is 16 residues long. The germline V gene encodes CDR1 SGDLS and CDR2 YYNGEE. The CDR3 is CASSAGWEGATDTQYF. The CDR3 nucleotides are TGTGCCAGCTCCGCGGGATGGGAGGGAGCCACAGATACGCAGTATTTT. The full variable domain, completed using reference TRBV9 and TRBJ2-3, is DSGVTQTPKHLITATGQRVTLRCSPRSGDLSVYWYQQSLDQGLQFLIQYYNGEERAKGNILERFSAQQFPDLHSELNLSSLELGDSALYFCASSAGWEGATDTQYFGPGTRLTVL.

The chain couples TRBV6-6 to TRBJ1-1, with 7 bases that match TRBD1. The germline V gene has CDR1 MNHNY and CDR2 SVGAGI (reference sequence). With V trimmed by 8 bases and J by 5 bases, 14 bases remained unmatched. CDR3 length: 15 amino acids. CDR3 DNA: TGTGCCAGCCGCGACAGGGCCCACGGGAATACTGAAGCTTTCTTT. Amino acid sequence: CASRDRAHGNTEAFF.

The chain is built from TRBV9 and TRBJ2-1; 8 bases align to TRBD2. Trimming cost V 4 bases and J 3 bases; bases outside gene matches: 24. The CDR3 totals 21 residues. CDR1 SGDLS and CDR2 YYNGEE come from the germline V gene. This CDR3 is CASSNRPGTRGGGDHYNEQFF. The CDR3 DNA reads as TGTGCCAGCAGCAACAGACCCGGGACTAGAGGGGGAGGAGACCACTACAATGAGCAGTTCTTC.

This clonotype showed up just a few times. The genes are TRBV9 and TRBJ1-2; 10 bases align to TRBD1. This CDR3 contains 18 residues. Trimming removed 3 bases from V and 4 bases from J; junction bases left unmatched: 15. Germline values: CDR1 SGDLS, CDR2 YYNGEE. The CDR3 sequence: CASSDPPGQGFFGYGYTF. The CDR3 region has the DNA TGTGCCAGCAGCGACCCCCCGGGACAGGGGTTTTTCGGCTATGGCTACACCTTC.

In its sample, this clonotype was seen a few times. The chain recombines TRBV6-5 with TRBJ2-6, with a tentative D call TRBD2 (6 bases). Germline CDR1 reads MNHEY; CDR2 reads SVGAGI. The CDR3 has 19 amino acids. Deletions cut 0 bases from V and 0 bases from J, with 15 bases between. The CDR3 protein is CASSYSWSGVNSGANVLTF. CDR3 DNA sequence: TGTGCCAGCAGTTACTCCTGGTCGGGGGTCAACTCTGGGGCCAACGTCCTGACTTTC.

Points on this clonotype: This could be a read error, since a much larger clone is one nucleotide away. V is TRBV20-1 and J is TRBJ2-7; 7 nucleotides agree with TRBD1. Per the germline V gene, CDR1 is DFQATT and CDR2 is SNEGSKA (reference sequence). The V gene end was trimmed by 4 bases and the J gene end by 2 bases; junction bases not matched to a gene: 8. The CDR3 contains 14 residues. The CDR3 DNA sequence: TGCAGTGCTAATTGGGAAGACAGGGCCTACGAGCAGTACTTC. Translated, it gives CSANWEDRAYEQYF.

CDR3 residues: CASSQTGTSGELFF. Here the CDR3 DNA reads TGCGCCAGCAGCCAGACCGGGACATCCGGGGAGCTGTTTTTT. The chain links TRBV4-1 to TRBJ2-2, with D tentatively TRBD1 (6 bases). V lost 3 bases, J lost 6 bases, and 11 bases lay in between. Looked up from germline, CDR1 is MGHRA and CDR2 is YSYEKL. CDR3 length: 14 residues.

This sequence joins TRBV29-1 and TRBJ1-1; TRBD1 is a possible D gene (5 bases). V lost 7 bases and J lost 1, with 22 bases in between. Germline V gene data show CDR1 as SQVTM and CDR2 as ANQGSEA. The CDR3 consists of 16 residues. This chain's CDR3 is CSAVGGKGTPNTEAFF. The CDR3 bases are TGCAGCGCCGTGGGGGGAAAAGGGACGCCGAACACTGAAGCTTTCTTT.

V gene TRBV6-5 combines with J gene TRBJ1-1, with a tentative D call TRBD1 (6 bases). The germline V gene encodes CDR1 MNHEY and CDR2 SVGAGI. Trimming removed 0 bases at V and 10 bases at J, with 15 bases between. The CDR3 is 14 residues long. The CDR3 region is CASSYSSGARPAFF. The CDR3 DNA follows: TGTGCCAGCAGTTACTCCTCGGGGGCGCGTCCAGCTTTCTTT.

As concerns this clonotype: One base away lies a much larger clone, so this may be a sequencing read error. The gene calls are TRBV10-3 and TRBJ2-1; D might be TRBD2 (5 bases). CDR1 and CDR2 from the germline V gene are ENHRY and SYGVKD. The CDR3 contains 14 residues. V lost 5 bases, J lost 10 bases, and 18 bases lay in between. The DNA for the CDR3 is TGTGCCATCAGTACTAGTATCCCCGTCTACGAGCAGTTCTTC. Protein: CAISTSIPVYEQFF.

This clonotype was counted once. V usage is TRBV7-9 and J usage is TRBJ1-1, with D perhaps matching TRBD1 (6 bases). V was pared by 5 bases and J by 0 bases, with 13 bases between. Germline CDR1 and CDR2: SEHNR and FQNEAQ (reference sequence). CDR3 length equals 15 residues. The CDR3 loop is CASSTDRIMNTEAFF. For the CDR3, the DNA is TGTGCCAGCAGCACCGACAGGATTATGAACACTGAAGCTTTCTTT.

The sample holds many counts of this clonotype. The rearrangement uses TRBV4-2 and TRBJ2-1; D may match TRBD1 or TRBD2 (6 bases each). This CDR3 comprises 17 residues. V lost 3 bases, J lost 6 bases, and 21 bases lay in between. Germline lookup yields CDR1 LGHNA and CDR2 YNFKEQ. The CDR3 region has the DNA TGTGCCAGCAGCCACGGCAGGTTCGGAGGGGGTGTCAATGAGCAGTTCTTC. It translates to CASSHGRFGGGVNEQFF.

The V gene is TRBV6-1, the J gene TRBJ2-7; tentative D call: TRBD1 (5 bases). V was pared by 6 bases and J by 0 bases, with 15 bases between. CDR3 length equals 15 residues. Germline-derived CDR1 and CDR2 are MNHNS and SASEGT. This CDR3 is CASSTTGSISYEQYF. The CDR3 DNA reads TGTGCCAGCAGCACAACAGGATCGATCTCCTACGAGCAGTACTTC.

Concerning this clonotype: Germline is not matched at one junction end, which may reflect a read error. V gene TRBV10-3 combines with J gene TRBJ2-6; TRBD1 is a possible D gene (5 bases). This CDR3 spans 17 amino acids. CDR1 is ENHRY, CDR2 SYGVKD, per germline. CDR3 region: CATAVDGILSGANVPTF. The CDR3 coding sequence is TGTGCCACCGCCGTAGACGGAATTCTCTCTGGGGCCAACGTCCCGACTTTC.

This clonotype has a count of ten or more. The chain combines TRBV13 with TRBJ2-7, with D unresolved. Germline loops: CDR1 PRHDT, CDR2 FYEKMQ (reference sequence). The CDR3 contains 13 residues. The V end lost 5 bases, the J end lost 2 bases, and 10 bases lay between the germline ends. CDR3 DNA sequence: TGTGCCAGCAGCCAGGACGGTACCTACGAGCAGTACTTC. This encodes CASSQDGTYEQYF.

This clonotype was observed at least ten times. The V call is TRBV29-1, the J call TRBJ2-7, with a tentative D call TRBD2 (6 bases). V was clipped by 4 bases and J by 4 bases, with 26 bases between them. Germline V gene data show CDR1 as SQVTM and CDR2 as ANQGSEA. CDR3 length: 17 residues. CDR3 DNA sequence: TGCAGCGTTGGGGGGGACCAGGGCAGCTCCCTCCCATACGAGCAGTACTTC. This gives the protein CSVGGDQGSSLPYEQYF.

The chain uses TRBV7-9 and TRBJ1-2; D gene uncertain. Germline loops: CDR1 SEHNR, CDR2 FQNEAQ (reference sequence). The CDR3 extends over 19 amino acids. V lost 5 bases to trimming and J lost 4 bases, with 29 bases between them. CDR3 amino acids: CASSPREFVGDPRGYGYTF. The DNA for the CDR3 is TGTGCCAGCAGCCCACGAGAATTCGTGGGAGACCCGCGCGGCTATGGCTACACCTTC.

This clonotype turned up a few times. CDR3 coding DNA: TGTGCCAGCAGCCGTGAGGGAGGGATGGCCAAAAACATTCAGTACTTC. It is translated as CASSREGGMAKNIQYF. The chain employs TRBV7-9 and TRBJ2-4, with 7 bases identical to TRBD2. The CDR3 extends over 16 amino acids. The germline V gene has CDR1 SEHNR and CDR2 FQNEAQ (reference sequence). V was clipped by 5 bases and J by 1 base; unmatched bases: 8.

A few counts support this clonotype. The J gene is TRBJ1-2, the V gene TRBV28; D not certain. V dropped 8 bases and J dropped 8 bases, with 21 bases sitting between them. There are 14 residues in the CDR3. Per the germline V gene, CDR1 is MDHEN and CDR2 is SYDVKM. The CDR3 sequence: CASGVWTSQQGYTF. CDR3 sequence (DNA): TGTGCCAGCGGGGTTTGGACCTCCCAGCAGGGCTACACCTTC.

This clonotype has at least ten counts. This chain connects TRBV7-9 to TRBJ2-3; D is unclear. Trimming pared 4 bases from V and 4 bases from J, leaving 6 bases between. The CDR3 has 12 residues. Germline CDR1 reads SEHNR; CDR2 reads FQNEAQ (reference sequence). CDR3 in amino acids: CASSSGPDTQYF. The CDR3 nucleotides are TGTGCCAGCAGCTCAGGACCAGATACGCAGTATTTT.

A word on this clonotype: This may stem from a read error, because a much larger clone lies one nucleotide away. The chain couples TRBV29-1 to TRBJ2-1; no clear D. The closer fit of TRBJ2-7 to the DNA end suggests the J call may be wrong. The V gene's germline CDR1 is SQVTM and CDR2 ANQGSEA. The CDR3 consists of 11 residues. Here the CDR3 reads CSVVRYNEQYF. The CDR3 nucleotides are TGCAGCGTTGTTCGGTACAATGAGCAGTACTTC.

This chain joins TRBV24-1 and TRBJ2-4, with 8 bases identical to TRBD1. The germline gives CDR1 KGHDR, CDR2 SFDVKD. This CDR3 region has 15 residues. V trimming: 7 bases; J trimming: 0 bases; junction bases outside the gene matches: 4. The CDR3 spells CATRSQGVAKNIQYF. Here the CDR3 DNA reads TGTGCCACCAGATCACAGGGGGTAGCCAAAAACATTCAGTACTTC.